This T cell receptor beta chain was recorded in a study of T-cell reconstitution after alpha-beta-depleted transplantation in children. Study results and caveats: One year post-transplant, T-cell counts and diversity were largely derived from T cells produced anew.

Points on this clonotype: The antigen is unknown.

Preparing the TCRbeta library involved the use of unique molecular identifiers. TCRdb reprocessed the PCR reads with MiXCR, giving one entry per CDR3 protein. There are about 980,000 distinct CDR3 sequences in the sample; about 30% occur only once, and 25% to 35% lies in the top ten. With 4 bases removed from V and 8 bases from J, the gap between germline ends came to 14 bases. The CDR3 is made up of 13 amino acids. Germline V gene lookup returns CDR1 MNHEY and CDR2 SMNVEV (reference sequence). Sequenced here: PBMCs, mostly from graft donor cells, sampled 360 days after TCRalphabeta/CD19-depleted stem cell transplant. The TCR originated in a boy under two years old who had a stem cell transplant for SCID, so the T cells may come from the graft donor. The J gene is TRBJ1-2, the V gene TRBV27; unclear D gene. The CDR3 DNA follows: TGTGCCAGCAGTTCTGGACGTGGGGAAGGCTACACCTTC. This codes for CASSSGRGEGYTF.